The rows below give T cell receptor beta chains drawn from one sample of a study of cytomegalovirus exposure and HLA in healthy donors. Assay: immunoSEQ multiplex PCR; the TCRdb copy retains only in-frame clones and omits some. The sample shows 97,000 or so clones, about 81% of them seen only once. Sequenced input: PBMCs. The receptors stem from a man aged 35 to 55 in good health and CMV-seronegative. The conserved cysteine and the conserved F or W are not part of the CDR3 here.

>TRBJ1-5|TRBV18
ASSPGQAINQPQH
>TRBJ2-5|TRBV7-6
ASSTRGGETQY
>TRBJ1-5|TRBV19
ASSIAPGRTGQPQH
>TRBJ2-7|TRBV28
ASREDRAPLYEQY
>TRBJ2-3|TRBV6-1
ASSESGGGVDTQY
>TRBJ2-2|TRBV2
ASLPDRATGELF
>TRBJ1-2|TRBV27
ASSFWGDRDYGYT
>TRBJ2-6|TRBV2
ASSEEAGAGANVLT
>TRBJ2-7|TRBV6-6
ASSYGDRAQY
>TRBJ1-1|TRBV10-3
AISESETPAGTEAF
>TRBJ2-7|TRBV5-4
AIGGVINEQY
>TRBJ1-1|TRBV7-8
ASSKTGGGFSSTEAF
>TRBJ2-2|TRBV10-2
ASRASGGAGIGELF
>TRBJ1-5|TRBV7-9
ASSGQGGNQPQH
>TRBJ2-7|TRBV11-2
ASSHRDRGRIETYEQY
>TRBJ2-7|TRBV10-3
ATQSGGAQDEQY
>TRBJ2-1|TRBV6-5
ASSYSTRSLAEQF
>TRBJ2-2|TRBV9
ASSRDSANTGELF
>TRBJ1-1|TRBV19
ASSAPGRLNTEAF
>TRBJ2-3|TRBV5-1
ASSLGQGATDTQY
>TRBJ1-4|TRBV5-1
ASSSRENWANEKLF
>TRBJ2-7|TRBV5-5
ASSPRFRLAVSPSSYEQY
>TRBJ1-4|TRBV11-2
ASSLDRTGRNEKLF
>TRBJ2-3|TRBV18
ASQAGGPDTQY
>TRBJ1-6|TRBV6-5
ASSYSTTGGSPLH
>TRBJ1-1|TRBV11-2
ASSSVGRRTEAF
>TRBJ2-7|TRBV9
ASSVAGDRGYEQY
>TRBJ1-2|TRBV27
ASSSLGANYGYT
>TRBJ2-5|TRBV7-9
ASSAVATYQETQY
>TRBJ2-5|TRBV7-6
ASSLGTGQETQY
>TRBJ2-7|TRBV6-4
ASSDGSGGGRWYEQY
>TRBJ1-2|TRBV6-5
ASSEGQGSNGYT
>TRBJ2-7|TRBV2
ASKLAGGHEQY
>TRBJ2-7|TRBV18
ASSPGTQQEQY
>TRBJ2-3|TRBV7-8
ASSLARRLAVDNTQY
>TRBJ2-2|TRBV5-1
ASSSGLISDTGELF
>TRBJ1-5|TRBV5-1
ASSPSPGQVGQPQH
>TRBJ1-1|TRBV6-5
ASRLGRPSTEAF
>TRBJ1-1|TRBV6-1
ASSELGNTEAF
>TRBJ2-3|TRBV7-8
ASSSGTGKNTQY
>TRBJ2-3|TRBV5-8
ASSLAPSGGADTQY
>TRBJ1-2|TRBV10-2
ASSSWGEGYT
>TRBJ1-3|TRBV28
ASSLGTVLDTIY
>TRBJ1-4|TRBV30
AWRRHKNEKLF
>TRBJ1-1|TRBV4-1
ASSQGSTGATEAF
>TRBJ1-1|TRBV19
ASSIRWGGGMNTEAF
>TRBJ2-7|TRBV6-5
ASSLASSYEQY
>TRBJ2-5|TRBV6-5
ASREAARTQETQY
>TRBJ2-7|TRBV5-1
ASSYGGVSYEQY
>TRBJ1-4|TRBV7-9
ASSLAVLQGKREKLF
>TRBJ1-5|TRBV4-2
ASSQHQGGNQPQH
>TRBJ2-7|TRBV5-1
ASSLAAGTYEQY
>TRBJ1-5|TRBV5-4
ASSPDPNQPQH
>TRBJ1-5|TRBV2
ASKTGGAGQPQH
>TRBJ2-5|TRBV5-4
ASSLVQGGETQY